This T cell receptor beta chain originates from a study of T cell repertoires in cytomegalovirus infection. Losses at the gene ends were 3 bases for V and 4 bases for J; bases not matched to a gene: 8. This CDR3 has 15 amino acids. From germline, CDR1 is MDHEN and CDR2 SYDVKM. Using its own MiXCR run on the reads, TCRdb lists one record per CDR3 protein. This table has about 310,000 distinct CDR3 sequences, 15% to 20% appearing once. The V gene is TRBV28, the J gene TRBJ2-7; 8 bases agree with TRBD1. This TCR was sampled from a human donor in good health (CMV status not recorded). Some clones in this sample may be carry-over from other donors' samples. Sequenced material: PBMCs. CDR3 region: CASSFNDRGRYEQYF. The DNA of the CDR3 is TGTGCCAGCAGTTTTAATGACAGGGGAAGGTACGAGCAGTACTTC. Complete variable domain (other parts from reference TRBV28 and TRBJ2-7): DVKVTQSSRYLVKRTGEKVFLECVQDMDHENMFWYRQDPGLGLRLIYFSYDVKMKEKGDIPEGYSVSREKKERFSLILESASTNQTSMYLCASSFNDRGRYEQYFGPGTRLTVT.